The 31 T cell receptor beta chains reported below all come from one sample, sequenced in a study of OX40 agonist ivuxolimab in advanced cancers. Profiled with immunoSEQ multiplex PCR; TCRdb holds only in-frame clones, not every one. Counted here are fewer than 85,000 clones, around 80% occurring once; the ten biggest clones make up about 5.4%. The sequencing here drew on CD4+ or CD8+ T cells sorted from blood, taken in a trial of the OX40 agonist ivuxolimab. These receptors all stem from an adult with an advanced solid tumor such as melanoma, head and neck, liver or kidney cancer.

V is TRBV7-9 and J is TRBJ2-1, with D possibly called TRBD1 or TRBD2 (5 bases each). Trimming cost V 5 bases and J 3 bases, with 14 bases left between them. The length of the CDR3 is 15 residues. CDR1 and CDR2 from the germline V gene are SEHNR and FQNEAQ (reference sequence). The CDR3 DNA reads TGTGCCAGCAGCCAGGGACCGCAGGGCTACAATGAGCAGTTCTTC. As protein: CASSQGPQGYNEQFF.

The chain has TRBV18 and TRBJ1-3, with 9 bases fitting TRBD1. The CDR3 covers 15 residues. CDR1 KGHSH and CDR2 LQKENI come from the germline V gene. Trimming at V came to 5 bases and at J to 0 bases, leaving 2 bases not matched to a gene. CDR3 sequence (DNA): TGTGCCAGCTCAAAACAGGGGGCCTCTGGAAACACCATATATTTT. Amino acids: CASSKQGASGNTIYF. Combining the CDR3 with reference TRBV18 and TRBJ1-3 gives the whole variable domain NAGVMQNPRHLVRRRGQEARLRCSPMKGHSHVYWYRQLPEEGLKFMVYLQKENIIDESGMPKERFSAEFPKEGPSILRIQQVVRGDSAAYFCASSKQGASGNTIYFGEGSWLTVV.

This rearrangement joins TRBV27 to TRBJ2-2, with D perhaps TRBD2 (7 bases). Trimming removed 7 bases at V and 2 bases at J, with 14 bases between. Per the germline V gene, CDR1 is MNHEY and CDR2 is SMNVEV (reference sequence). The CDR3 length is 15 residues. For the CDR3, the DNA is TGTGCCAGCACTCAACGGGGGGCCAACACCGGGGAGCTGTTTTTT. This encodes CASTQRGANTGELFF.

This chain connects TRBV28 to TRBJ1-4, with D unresolved. Germline V CDR1 and CDR2: MDHEN, SYDVKM. The CDR3 extends over 15 amino acids. Between the trimmed V and J ends, which lost 7 bases and 4 bases, there was a span of 16 bases. This CDR3 is CASTPTWAVNEKLFF. In DNA form, the CDR3 reads TGTGCCAGCACCCCGACGTGGGCAGTTAATGAAAAACTGTTTTTT.

This clone has just a few counts. The rearrangement joins TRBV27 to TRBJ1-2; D remains unclear. V was shortened by 3 bases and J by 4 bases, with 15 bases between the two germline ends. The CDR3 sequence is 15 residues long. The germline V gene encodes CDR1 MNHEY and CDR2 SMNVEV (reference sequence). The CDR3 here is CASSLAPGNSYGYTF. The DNA for the CDR3 is TGTGCCAGCAGTTTGGCCCCCGGGAACAGCTATGGCTACACCTTC.

This clone has just a few counts. The chain has TRBV12-5 and TRBJ1-5, with a tentative D call TRBD1 (5 bases). Germline V lookup: CDR1 LGHNT, CDR2 FRNRAP. The ends were cut back, 6 bases at V and 6 bases at J, with 15 bases in the middle. The CDR3 contains 14 residues. The CDR3 region is CASGLGAVVQPQHF. DNA of the CDR3: TGTGCTAGTGGGCTAGGGGCGGTAGTTCAGCCCCAGCATTTT.

The V gene is TRBV2, the J gene TRBJ1-4; D is perhaps TRBD1 (6 bases). The CDR3 runs 16 residues. Between the trimmed V and J ends, which lost 6 bases and 4 bases, there was a span of 18 bases. Germline CDR1 and CDR2: SNHLY and FYNNEI. The CDR3 coding sequence is TGTGCCAGCAGCCCCGTCAAGGGGGTGTATAATGAAAAACTGTTTTTT. The encoded protein is CASSPVKGVYNEKLFF.

The gene calls are TRBV6-6 and TRBJ2-3, with 15 bases lining up with TRBD2. This CDR3 region has 16 residues. Losses at the gene ends were 6 bases for V and 11 bases for J; bases not matched to a gene: 12. The germline V gene has CDR1 MNHNY and CDR2 SVGAGI (reference sequence). The CDR3 DNA reads TGTGCCAGCAGCTCAAGGACTAGCGGGAGGGCCGCGGGGCAGTATTTT. Protein: CASSSRTSGRAAGQYF.

The chain carries TRBV7-9 and TRBJ1-1; tentative D call: TRBD1 (6 bases). There are 13 residues in the CDR3. The germline gives CDR1 SEHNR, CDR2 FQNEAQ (reference sequence). V lost 5 bases, J lost 1 base, and 8 bases lay in between. CDR3 in amino acids: CASSPTGNTEAFF. CDR3 bases: TGTGCCAGCAGCCCGACAGGGAACACTGAAGCTTTCTTT.

The rearrangement links TRBV27 to TRBJ1-4, with TRBD1 identical over 9 bases. This CDR3 contains 16 residues. Per germline, CDR1 MNHEY and CDR2 SMNVEV (reference sequence). J lost 7 bases, V lost 5 bases, and 11 bases had no gene match. This CDR3 reads CASSPLFTGGPEKLFF. CDR3 in DNA: TGTGCCAGCAGTCCCCTTTTTACAGGGGGCCCTGAAAAACTGTTTTTT.

V gene TRBV11-2 combines with J gene TRBJ2-7; 10 bases line up with TRBD2. This CDR3 is 15 amino acids long. V lost 4 bases to trimming and J lost 1 base; unmatched junction nucleotides: 4. Germline CDR1 SGHAT, CDR2 FQNNGV. In nucleotides, the CDR3 is TGTGCCAGCAGCTGGCTAGCGGGAGATTCCTACGAGCAGTACTTC. Its translation is CASSWLAGDSYEQYF.

The chain carries TRBV18 and TRBJ1-5; D may be TRBD1 (5 bases). In germline, CDR1 is KGHSH, CDR2 LQKENI. This CDR3 has 15 residues. V was pared by 4 bases and J by 0 bases, with 10 bases between. CDR3 nucleotide sequence: TGTGCCAGCTCACAGGGGTACAGTAGCAATCAGCCCCAGCATTTT. It codes for CASSQGYSSNQPQHF. Variable domain in full (rest from reference TRBV18 and TRBJ1-5): NAGVMQNPRHLVRRRGQEARLRCSPMKGHSHVYWYRQLPEEGLKFMVYLQKENIIDESGMPKERFSAEFPKEGPSILRIQQVVRGDSAAYFCASSQGYSSNQPQHFGDGTRLSIL.

The chain couples TRBV9 to TRBJ2-5, with 10 bases that match TRBD1. Germline values: CDR1 SGDLS, CDR2 YYNGEE. Trimming at V came to 3 bases and at J to 5 bases, leaving 7 bases not matched to a gene. CDR3 length equals 15 residues. CDR3 in DNA: TGTGCCAGCAGCGGGGGGACAGGGGTGGTTGAGACCCAGTACTTC. Translated: CASSGGTGVVETQYF.

The rearrangement links TRBV18 to TRBJ1-2, with 7 bases aligning to TRBD1. The CDR3 has 14 residues. Germline CDR1 and CDR2: KGHSH and LQKENI. After removal of 2 bases from V and 8 bases from J, the junction contained 8 bases not matched to a gene. CDR3 protein: CASSPRGQGDGYTF. The CDR3 region has the DNA TGTGCCAGCTCACCAAGGGGGCAGGGGGACGGCTACACCTTC.

The V gene is TRBV19, the J gene TRBJ2-2, with D uncertain. V was shortened by 5 bases and J by 4 bases, with 5 bases between the two germline ends. From germline, CDR1 is LNHDA and CDR2 SQIVND (reference sequence). There are 12 residues in the CDR3. The CDR3 sequence is CASSLGTGELFF. DNA of the CDR3: TGTGCCAGTAGTCTCGGCACCGGGGAGCTGTTTTTT.

The chain combines TRBV25-1 with TRBJ2-3; D not resolved. The germline gives CDR1 MGHDK, CDR2 SYGVNS. V lost 3 bases to trimming and J lost 3 bases, with 7 bases between them. This CDR3 has 13 residues. CDR3 coding DNA: TGTGCCAGCAGTGAGGTAATGACAGATACGCAGTATTTT. This translates into CASSEVMTDTQYF.

The V call is TRBV5-8, the J call TRBJ2-7, with D unclear. The CDR3 extends over 13 amino acids. Trimming took off 0 bases at V and 6 bases at J, with 10 bases between the two ends. CDR1 and CDR2 from the germline V gene are SGHTS and YDEGEE. The CDR3 bases are TGTGCCAGCAGCTTGGTATCCAGGATCGAGCAGTACTTC. It codes for CASSLVSRIEQYF. Using reference TRBV5-8 and TRBJ2-7 for the parts outside the CDR3, the full variable domain is EAGVTQSPTHLIKTRGQQATLRCSPISGHTSVYWYQQALGLGLQFLLWYDEGEERNRGNFPPRFSGRQFPNYSSELNVNALELEDSALYLCASSLVSRIEQYFGPGTRLTVT.

The chain joins TRBV10-1 to TRBJ2-1, with 7 bases matching TRBD2. Trimming cost V 5 bases and J 8 bases; bases outside gene matches: 12. The germline V gene encodes CDR1 WNHNN and CDR2 SYGVQD (reference sequence). The CDR3 totals 15 residues. The CDR3 DNA is TGCGCCAGCAGTCGAGAGCGGGATGTTAGATATGAGCAGTTCTTC. Translation gives CASSRERDVRYEQFF.

This sequence joins TRBV7-9 and TRBJ1-1; 8 bases are shared with TRBD1. The CDR3 spans 19 residues. CDR1 is SEHNR, CDR2 FQNEAQ, per germline (reference sequence). V lost 2 bases to trimming and J lost 3 bases; unmatched junction nucleotides: 17. The CDR3 nucleotides read TGTGCCAGCAGCTTAACGGGCAGGGGGCGCGGGTCGGTGGACACTGAAGCTTTCTTT. This encodes CASSLTGRGRGSVDTEAFF.

The chain joins TRBV2 to TRBJ1-4; no reliable D call. This CDR3 contains 14 residues. Trimming took 7 bases from V and 8 from J, leaving 17 bases between them. Germline values: CDR1 SNHLY, CDR2 FYNNEI. The CDR3, as DNA: TGTGCCAGCATCAAGTTGGGGTTTAAGGAAAAACTGTTTTTT. Encoded protein: CASIKLGFKEKLFF.

The gene calls are TRBV5-6 and TRBJ2-3, with unresolved D. The ends were cut back, 1 base at V and 3 bases at J, with 9 bases in the middle. This CDR3 has 14 amino acids. The germline CDR1 and CDR2 sequences are SGHDT and YYEEEE. This CDR3 reads CASSLRSGTDTQYF. The CDR3 coding sequence is TGTGCCAGCAGCTTGAGGTCTGGTACAGATACGCAGTATTTT.

The chain carries TRBV27 and TRBJ2-7; 7 positions agree with TRBD1. The CDR3 has 13 residues. Germline trimming cut 6 bases from V and 2 bases from J; bases unmatched to any gene: 4. Looked up from germline, CDR1 is MNHEY and CDR2 is SMNVEV (reference sequence). The CDR3 is CASRPTGTYEQYF. CDR3 DNA: TGTGCCAGCAGGCCGACAGGGACCTACGAGCAGTACTTC.

The rearrangement links TRBV27 to TRBJ2-4, with D perhaps matching TRBD2 (6 bases). CDR3 length equals 16 residues. Trimming pared 0 bases from V and 8 bases from J, leaving 17 bases between. Per the germline V gene, CDR1 is MNHEY and CDR2 is SMNVEV (reference sequence). Written as DNA, the CDR3 is TGTGCCAGCAGTTTATCGTATTCTAGCGTTATGGACATTCAGTACTTC. This encodes CASSLSYSSVMDIQYF.

As regards this clone: Other DNA sequences in the sample encode the same CDR3. This sequence joins TRBV4-3 and TRBJ2-3, with unresolved D. Germline CDR1 is LGHNA and CDR2 is YSLEER. This CDR3 is built from 13 residues. With 0 bases removed from V and 5 bases from J, the gap between germline ends came to 6 bases. DNA of the CDR3: TGCGCCAGCAGCCAAGAAAGACGAGATACGCAGTATTTT. Its translation is CASSQERRDTQYF.

V gene TRBV4-1 combines with J gene TRBJ1-1; TRBD1 matches at 9 bases. The CDR3 contains 18 residues. Germline V lookup: CDR1 MGHRA, CDR2 YSYEKL. Trimming cost V 4 bases and J 3 bases; bases outside gene matches: 15. The CDR3 region has the DNA TGCGCCAGCAGCCCCCCACAAACAGGGGGCAGGTGGGACACTGAAGCTTTCTTT. It translates to CASSPPQTGGRWDTEAFF.

The gene calls are TRBV27 and TRBJ2-4; tentative D call: TRBD2 (6 bases). CDR3 length equals 16 residues. The V and J ends lost 3 bases and 0 bases respectively, with 12 bases between them. Germline loops: CDR1 MNHEY, CDR2 SMNVEV (reference sequence). The CDR3 reads CASSFGGPAAKNIQYF. The CDR3 DNA follows: TGTGCCAGCAGTTTCGGAGGGCCTGCAGCCAAAAACATTCAGTACTTC.

The CDR3 is CASRAGLAGVFEQYF. As DNA, the CDR3 is TGTGCCAGCAGGGCTGGACTAGCGGGGGTATTCGAGCAGTACTTC. The genes are TRBV2 and TRBJ2-7; 13 positions agree with TRBD2. Germline CDR1 reads SNHLY; CDR2 reads FYNNEI. Trimming removed 6 bases from V and 6 bases from J; junction bases left unmatched: 8. This CDR3 is 15 amino acids long.

The chain is built from TRBV6-5 and TRBJ2-5, with D possibly being TRBD1 (5 bases). From germline, CDR1 is MNHEY and CDR2 SVGAGI. V shed 2 bases and J shed 5 bases, with 15 bases lying between them. The CDR3 consists of 15 residues. The CDR3 bases are TGTGCCAGCAGTTACCGGACAAGGATGGGTGAGACCCAGTACTTC. This codes for CASSYRTRMGETQYF.

J is TRBJ1-1 and V is TRBV13; D remains unclear. V gave up 2 bases and J gave up 5 bases, with 12 bases separating them. Germline CDR1 is PRHDT and CDR2 is FYEKMQ (reference sequence). This CDR3 has 14 residues. DNA for the CDR3: TGTGCCAGCAGCTTAAACCCGACGAGAACTGAAGCTTTCTTT. This codes for CASSLNPTRTEAFF.

This clone was seen a handful of times. CDR3 DNA sequence: TGTGCCAGCAGCCTTACCGGGACGAACACTGAAGCTTTCTTT. It is translated as CASSLTGTNTEAFF. The rearrangement links TRBV7-2 to TRBJ1-1, with a tentative D call TRBD1 (5 bases). Trimming cost V 5 bases and J 1 base, with 11 bases left between them. In germline, CDR1 is SGHTA, CDR2 FQGNSA. The length of the CDR3 is 14 residues.

In its sample, this clone ranks as medium-sized. This sequence joins TRBV19 and TRBJ1-2; D is unresolved. The CDR3 covers 14 residues. Trimming removed 6 bases from V and 0 bases from J, with 11 bases in between. Germline V lookup: CDR1 LNHDA, CDR2 SQIVND (reference sequence). The CDR3 DNA reads as TGTGCCAGTAGGGAGGACGCTACTAACTATGGCTACACCTTC. Translation gives CASREDATNYGYTF.